The 6 T cell receptor beta chains presented below share a single source sample, sequenced in a study of identifying expanded T cells in peripheral blood. Some clones are missing from TCRdb's copy, which holds only in-frame ones; the method was immunoSEQ multiplex PCR. The profile covers nearly 60,000 clones, with around 90% appearing a single time and approximately 3.8% taken by the ten largest. Sequenced input: blood. The receptors here all came from a person between 18 and 75 years old in good health.

The rearrangement links TRBV19 to TRBJ2-5; 10 bases are shared with TRBD1. Trimming at V came to 9 bases and at J to 1 base, leaving 5 bases not matched to a gene. This CDR3 has 14 residues. Looked up from germline, CDR1 is LNHDA and CDR2 is SQIVND (reference sequence). The chain's CDR3 is CASTDRGFQETQYF. The DNA of the CDR3 is TGTGCCAGCACGGACAGGGGGTTCCAAGAGACCCAGTACTTC.

This chain links TRBV5-6 with TRBJ1-3; 7 bases line up with TRBD1. CDR1 and CDR2 (germline): SGHDT, YYEEEE. The CDR3 is 15 amino acids. J was trimmed by 1 base and V by 5 bases; bases with no gene match: 6. This CDR3 reads CASRRTGASGNTIYF. As DNA, the CDR3 is TGTGCCAGCAGAAGGACAGGCGCTTCTGGAAACACCATATATTTT.

J is TRBJ1-2 and V is TRBV5-8; D unresolved. The length of the CDR3 is 11 residues. Per germline, CDR1 SGHTS and CDR2 YDEGEE. Trimming stripped 4 bases from V and 8 bases from J, with 9 bases between. Here the CDR3 DNA reads TGTGCCAGCAGCCGGGGTTACGGCTACACCTTC. It codes for CASSRGYGYTF.

The rearrangement joins TRBV15 to TRBJ2-3; 12 nucleotides line up with TRBD2. CDR3 length: 17 amino acids. Trimming at V came to 5 bases and at J to 4 bases, leaving 10 bases not matched to a gene. The V gene's germline CDR1 is LNHNV and CDR2 YYDKDF (reference sequence). The CDR3 here is CATSPSSGRASPDTQYF. The DNA for the CDR3 is TGTGCCACCAGCCCATCTAGCGGGAGGGCATCCCCAGATACGCAGTATTTT. Looking up the rest from reference TRBV15 and TRBJ2-3 gives the full variable domain: DAMVIQNPRYQVTQFGKPVTLSCSQTLNHNVMYWYQQKSSQAPKLLFHYYDKDFNNEADTPDNFQSRRPNTSFCFLDIRSPGLGDTAMYLCATSPSSGRASPDTQYFGPGTRLTVL.

This clone appeared once. V usage is TRBV6-5 and J usage is TRBJ1-6; D is unclear. Trimming pared 10 bases from V and 8 bases from J, leaving 15 bases between. CDR3 length: 13 amino acids. Looked up from germline, CDR1 is MNHEY and CDR2 is SVGAGI. Here the CDR3 DNA reads TGTGCCACCGGAAAGGCGTGGGATTCACCCCTCCACTTT. Protein sequence: CATGKAWDSPLHF.

The V and J genes are TRBV5-4 and TRBJ2-1, with 14 bases fitting TRBD2. This CDR3 comprises 17 residues. Trimming took 5 bases from V and 10 from J; bases not matched to a gene: 14. Germline assignment: CDR1 SGHNT and CDR2 YYREEE (reference sequence). In DNA form, the CDR3 reads TGTGCCAGCAGTTTCCGGCCCGGGACTAGCGGGAGAAACGAGCAGTTCTTC. Protein product: CASSFRPGTSGRNEQFF.